The 4 T cell receptor beta chains in this list originate from one sample, sequenced in a study of cytomegalovirus exposure and HLA in healthy donors. PCR used 60 Vbeta primers and 13 Jbeta primers. Method: immunoSEQ multiplex PCR; TCRdb's copy keeps in-frame clones and lacks some. The sample records about 80,000 clones, around 77% being singletons. Sequencing used PBMCs. Every receptor here comes from a man between 50 and 59 years old in good health and CMV-seronegative.

The rearrangement joins TRBV5-6 to TRBJ1-5; 10 bases are shared with TRBD1. The CDR3 consists of 18 residues. With 7 bases clipped from V and 4 bases from J, the junction kept 17 bases outside the gene matches. Germline V gene lookup returns CDR1 SGHDT and CDR2 YYEEEE. The CDR3 coding sequence is TGTGCCAGCTCCTTGAGGCGGACAGGGGGATGGAGGAATCAGCCCCAGCATTTT. Translated, it gives CASSLRRTGGWRNQPQHF.

V usage is TRBV11-3 and J usage is TRBJ2-5, with D perhaps TRBD1 (5 bases). V was cut by 3 bases and J by 2 bases, with 10 bases left in between. There are 14 residues in the CDR3. The V gene's germline CDR1 is SGHNT and CDR2 YENEEA. This chain's CDR3 is CASSFNRQQETQYF. In nucleotides, the CDR3 is TGTGCCAGCAGCTTCAATAGACAGCAAGAGACCCAGTACTTC.

The chain links TRBV5-4 to TRBJ2-1; D is possibly TRBD2 (7 bases). CDR1 is SGHNT, CDR2 YYREEE, per germline (reference sequence). Trimming pared 5 bases from V and 6 bases from J, leaving 15 bases between. The CDR3 spans 14 residues. CDR3 coding DNA: TGTGCCAGCAGAACCGGGGGGCTAGCCAATGAGCAGTTCTTC. This gives the protein CASRTGGLANEQFF.

This chain links TRBV6-1 with TRBJ2-3, with TRBD2 matching over 8 bases. CDR3 length: 16 residues. Unmatched junction bases numbered 10, after V lost 4 bases and J lost 4 bases. Germline lookup yields CDR1 MNHNS and CDR2 SASEGT. The CDR3 loop reads CASSGNRIGGADTQYF. The CDR3 bases are TGTGCCAGCAGTGGAAACAGGATCGGGGGGGCAGATACGCAGTATTTT.